This T cell receptor beta chain was sequenced in a study of cytomegalovirus exposure and HLA in healthy donors. CDR3 size: 13 residues. Germline V gene data show CDR1 as SEHNR and CDR2 as FQNEAQ (reference sequence). PCR primers comprised 60 Vbeta and 13 Jbeta primers. Produced via immunoSEQ multiplex PCR; TCRdb's table is partial and in-frame only. The sample lists about 85,000 clones, about 80% occurring once. This clone was detected only once. What it binds is unknown. Germline and junction disagree at one end, which may indicate a read error. Study findings and constraints: Presence/absence results assume similar sequencing depth per donor, which may not hold. Sequencing likely produced, as an artifact, a cluster of highly shared sequence variants.

Sequenced: PBMCs. The genes are TRBV7-9 and TRBJ1-2, with D unclear. The origin of this receptor is a middle-aged man in good health and CMV-seropositive. The CDR3 DNA follows: TGTTCCAGCAGCTTAGGAGGAGGGTATGGCTACACCTTC. Amino acids: CSSSLGGGYGYTF.